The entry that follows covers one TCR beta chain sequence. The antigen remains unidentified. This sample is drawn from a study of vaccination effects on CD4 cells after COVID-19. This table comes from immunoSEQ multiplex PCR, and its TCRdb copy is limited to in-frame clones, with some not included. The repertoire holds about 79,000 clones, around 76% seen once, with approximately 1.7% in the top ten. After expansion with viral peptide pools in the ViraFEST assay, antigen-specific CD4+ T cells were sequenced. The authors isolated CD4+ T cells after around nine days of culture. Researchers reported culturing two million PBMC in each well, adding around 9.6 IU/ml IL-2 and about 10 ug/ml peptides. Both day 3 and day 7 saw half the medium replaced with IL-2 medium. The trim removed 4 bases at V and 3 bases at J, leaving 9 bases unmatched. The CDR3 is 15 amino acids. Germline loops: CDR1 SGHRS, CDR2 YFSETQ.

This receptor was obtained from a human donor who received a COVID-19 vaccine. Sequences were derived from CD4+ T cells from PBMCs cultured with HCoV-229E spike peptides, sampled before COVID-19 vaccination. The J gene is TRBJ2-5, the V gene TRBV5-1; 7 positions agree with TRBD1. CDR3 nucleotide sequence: TGCGCCAGCAGCGACCCGACAGGGTTCAAAGAGACCCAGTACTTC. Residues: CASSDPTGFKETQYF.